The present T cell receptor (beta chain) was sequenced within a study of a mutant IDH1 vaccine in newly diagnosed glioma (dated by TCRdb to about 2021). Study-wide context: Patients were given eight vaccinations, in weeks 1, 3, 5, 7, 11, 15, 19 and 23, which matched visits V03 through V10. Vaccination started 4-6 weeks after radiotherapy alone, or was given together with temozolomide cycles in the groups whose treatment included chemotherapy. The 30 to 40 treated patients were around 60% male and roughly 40% female, with a mean age of roughly 40 years. Prior to enrollment, patients had been given standard therapy consisting of radiotherapy alone, temozolomide alone, or radiochemotherapy with temozolomide, with the combination given to most patients. Peripheral blood was collected at six visits: V03 (baseline), V05, V07, V10, V12 and V13. Longitudinal TCRB deep sequencing was performed for about two dozen treated patients wherever samples were available for exploratory analyses. General conclusions and limits of the study: It was noted by the authors that analyses of patient blood samples could not be reproduced owing to sample limitations. Changes in the top peripheral T cell clonotypes picked up by TCRB sequencing did not appear to be linked to pseudoprogression. Immune responses induced by the vaccine were seen in 93.3% of patients across multiple MHC alleles. PBMC samples for TCRB deep sequencing were selected based on availability.

The time point label, as the study defines it: week 23, last vaccination. Each vaccine dose, consisting of 300 ug of a 20-mer mutant IDH1 peptide in Montanide, was administered subcutaneously with topical imiquimod. All donors had newly diagnosed IDH1-mutant astrocytomas of WHO grade 3 or 4 that showed loss of nuclear ATRX. The samples were drawn from NOA16, a multicentre, single-arm, open-label phase I trial in Germany that tested a mutant IDH1 peptide vaccine in humans for the first time. Genomic DNA for TCRB sequencing was isolated from EDTA blood with the DNeasy Blood and Tissue Kit. Trimming at the junction amounts to 0 bases on V and 1 base on J, and the germline ends lie 15 bases apart. Its CDR3 holds 17 amino acids, cysteine through phenylalanine. Just CDR3 DNA is preserved here, 51 bases in frame from base 1. CDR1 and CDR2, looked up from the germline V gene, are MGHRA and YSYEKL. To note about this clone: Its antigen is still unknown. It has no much larger one-base neighbor in the sample; base qualities were not kept.

The library came from the immunoSEQ multiplex PCR assay. Rearranged TCR beta chain sequences were amplified using the hsTCRB Kit according to the manufacturer's protocol. An Illumina MiSeq was used to sequence the TCRB libraries. The paper's data handling went like this. Demultiplexing, trimming and gene mapping were performed with the kit vendor's proprietary platform. In TCRdb, the immuneACCESS table is reduced to in-frame sequences with V and J assigned. These tables do not hold every clone; where another copy was compared, an unresolved V gene accounts for under half, and the others remain unexplained. V and J calls and clone size are given by that table; D and trimming were obtained from the DNA. Here the sample has approximately 57,000 clones; roughly three quarters occur a single time. The ten biggest clones cover roughly 8.1% of the sample.

Sequencing was performed on PBMCs, taken from a glioma patient whose treatment included an IDH1 peptide vaccine. The sequence derives from a woman aged 40 to 55 with glioma. Some clones in this sample may be carry-over from other donors' samples. The rearrangement joined TRBV4-1 to TRBJ1-1, with TRBD1 as a weak D call on 6 bases. The DNA sequence is TGCGCCAGCAGCCAAGATGGGGGGGCCGTTTGGAACACTGAAGCTTTCTTT. It specifies CASSQDGGAVWNTEAFF.